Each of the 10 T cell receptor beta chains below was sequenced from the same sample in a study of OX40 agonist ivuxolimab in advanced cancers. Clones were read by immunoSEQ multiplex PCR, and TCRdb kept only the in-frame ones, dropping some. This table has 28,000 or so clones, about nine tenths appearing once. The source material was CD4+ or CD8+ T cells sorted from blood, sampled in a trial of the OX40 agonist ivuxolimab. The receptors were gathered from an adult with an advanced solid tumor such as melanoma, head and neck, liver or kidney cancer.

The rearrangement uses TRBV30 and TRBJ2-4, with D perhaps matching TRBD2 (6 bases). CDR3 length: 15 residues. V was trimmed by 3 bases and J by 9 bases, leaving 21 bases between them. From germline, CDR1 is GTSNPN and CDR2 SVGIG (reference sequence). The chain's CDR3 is CAWSVMGGNGGIQYF. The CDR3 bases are TGTGCCTGGAGCGTCATGGGCGGGAACGGGGGCATTCAGTACTTC.

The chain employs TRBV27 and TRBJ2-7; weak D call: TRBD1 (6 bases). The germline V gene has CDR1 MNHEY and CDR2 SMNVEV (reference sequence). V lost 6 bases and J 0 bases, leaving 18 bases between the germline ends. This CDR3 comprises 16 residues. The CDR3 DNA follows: TGTGCCAGCAGCCGAACACAGGGTTTCGGCTCCTACGAGCAGTACTTC. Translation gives CASSRTQGFGSYEQYF.

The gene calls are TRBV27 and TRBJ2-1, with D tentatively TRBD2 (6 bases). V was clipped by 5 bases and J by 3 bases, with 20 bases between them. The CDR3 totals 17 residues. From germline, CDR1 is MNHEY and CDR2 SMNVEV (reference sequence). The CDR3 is CASSLVGPYGSYNEQFF. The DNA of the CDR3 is TGTGCCAGCAGTCTGGTAGGGCCCTACGGGAGCTACAATGAGCAGTTCTTC.

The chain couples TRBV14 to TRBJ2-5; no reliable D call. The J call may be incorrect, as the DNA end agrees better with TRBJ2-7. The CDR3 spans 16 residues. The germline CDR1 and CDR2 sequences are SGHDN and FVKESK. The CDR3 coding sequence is TGTGCCAGCAGCCAAGGCACAATACGGGCCTTCTACGAGCAGTACTTC. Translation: CASSQGTIRAFYEQYF.

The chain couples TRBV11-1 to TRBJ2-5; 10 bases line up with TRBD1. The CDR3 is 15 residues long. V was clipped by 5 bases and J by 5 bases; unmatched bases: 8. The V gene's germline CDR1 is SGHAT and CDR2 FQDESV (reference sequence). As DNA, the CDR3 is TGTGCCAGCAGCGGATTGACAGGGGGCAGCGAGACCCAGTACTTC. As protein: CASSGLTGGSETQYF. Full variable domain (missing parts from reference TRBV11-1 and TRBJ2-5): EAEVAQSPRYKITEKSQAVAFWCDPISGHATLYWYRQILGQGPELLVQFQDESVVDDSQLPKDRFSAERLKGVDSTLKIQPAELGDSAMYLCASSGLTGGSETQYFGPGTRLLVL.

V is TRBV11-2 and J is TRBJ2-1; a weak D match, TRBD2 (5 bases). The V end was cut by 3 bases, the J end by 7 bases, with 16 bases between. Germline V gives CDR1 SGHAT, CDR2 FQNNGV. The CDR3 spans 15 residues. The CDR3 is CASSFWASRKNEQFF. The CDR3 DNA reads TGTGCCAGCAGCTTCTGGGCTAGCCGCAAGAATGAGCAGTTCTTC.

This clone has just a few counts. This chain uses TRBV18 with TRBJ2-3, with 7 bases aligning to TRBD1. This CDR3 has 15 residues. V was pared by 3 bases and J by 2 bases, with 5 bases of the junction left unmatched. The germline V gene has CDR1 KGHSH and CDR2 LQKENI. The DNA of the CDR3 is TGTGCCAGCTCACCTGTGACAGGGTTCACAGATACGCAGTATTTT. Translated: CASSPVTGFTDTQYF.

Here the CDR3 reads CASSLRGLSYEQYF. The CDR3 DNA reads TGTGCCAGCAGTTTAAGGGGTCTCTCCTACGAGCAGTACTTC. V gene TRBV28 combines with J gene TRBJ2-7, with a tentative D call TRBD1 (5 bases). V lost 2 bases and J lost 0, with 8 bases in between. Germline CDR1 is MDHEN and CDR2 is SYDVKM. The CDR3 totals 14 residues.

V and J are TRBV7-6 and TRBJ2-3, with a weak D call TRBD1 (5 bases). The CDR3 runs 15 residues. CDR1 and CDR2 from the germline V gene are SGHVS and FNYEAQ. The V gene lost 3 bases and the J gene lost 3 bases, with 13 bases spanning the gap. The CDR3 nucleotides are TGTGCCAGCAGCTTGGACATCCAGAAGACAGATACGCAGTATTTT. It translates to CASSLDIQKTDTQYF.

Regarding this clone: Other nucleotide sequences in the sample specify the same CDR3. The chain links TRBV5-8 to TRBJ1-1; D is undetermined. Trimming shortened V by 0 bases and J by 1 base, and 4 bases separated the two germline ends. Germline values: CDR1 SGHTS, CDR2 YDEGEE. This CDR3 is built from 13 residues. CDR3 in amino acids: CASSLGGNTEAFF. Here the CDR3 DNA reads TGTGCCAGCAGCTTGGGGGGGAACACTGAAGCTTTCTTT.